This TCR beta chain was sequenced in a study of blood T cell repertoires in COVID-19. Study context: Specimens from acute and convalescent COVID-19 originated in the United States, Italy and Spain. T cells, B-cell-depleted T cells, or PBMCs provided the cDNA or gDNA that served as material.

This CDR3 region has 11 residues. V lost 3 bases to trimming and J lost 9 bases, with 9 bases between them. CDR1 and CDR2 from the germline V gene are ENHRY and SYGVKD. Original handling: It was from reference gene primer amplification that nucleated cell counts were estimated. The method was immunoSEQ multiplex PCR; TCRdb's version includes in-frame clones alone and lacks a portion of them. V and J calls and clone size are those listed in that table; D and trimming were worked out from the DNA. Found here are roughly 38,000 clones, more than 70% of them singletons; the top ten hold approximately 59%.

V is TRBV10-3 and J is TRBJ2-7; possibly TRBD2 for D (6 bases). The specimen was peripheral blood. The sequence was collected from a man between 65 and 80 years old with acute or convalescent COVID-19. The CDR3 protein is CAISDLRGQYF. The CDR3 DNA reads as TGTGCCATCAGTGATCTGCGGGGGCAGTACTTC.